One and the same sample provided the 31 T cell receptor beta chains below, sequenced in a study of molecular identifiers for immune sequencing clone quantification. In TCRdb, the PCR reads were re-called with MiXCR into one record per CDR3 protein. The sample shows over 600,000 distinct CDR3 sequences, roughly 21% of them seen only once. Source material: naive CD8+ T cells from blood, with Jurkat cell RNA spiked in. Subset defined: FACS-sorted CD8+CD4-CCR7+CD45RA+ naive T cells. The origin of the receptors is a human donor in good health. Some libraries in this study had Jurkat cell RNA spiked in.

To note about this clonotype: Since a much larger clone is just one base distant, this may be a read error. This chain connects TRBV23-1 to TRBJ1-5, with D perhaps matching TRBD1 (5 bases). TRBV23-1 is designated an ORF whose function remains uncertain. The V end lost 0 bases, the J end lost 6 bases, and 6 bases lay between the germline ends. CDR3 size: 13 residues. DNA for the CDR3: TGCGCCAGCAGTCAATCGGGGGGTCAGCCCCAGCATTTT. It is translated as CASSQSGGQPQHF.

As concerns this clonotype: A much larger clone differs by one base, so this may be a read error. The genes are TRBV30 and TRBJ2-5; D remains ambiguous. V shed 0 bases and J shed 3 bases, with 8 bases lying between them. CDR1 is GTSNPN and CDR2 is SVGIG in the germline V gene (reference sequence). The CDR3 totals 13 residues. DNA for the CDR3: TGTGCCTGGAGTGTATTGCAGGAAGAGACCCAGTACTTC. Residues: CAWSVLQEETQYF.

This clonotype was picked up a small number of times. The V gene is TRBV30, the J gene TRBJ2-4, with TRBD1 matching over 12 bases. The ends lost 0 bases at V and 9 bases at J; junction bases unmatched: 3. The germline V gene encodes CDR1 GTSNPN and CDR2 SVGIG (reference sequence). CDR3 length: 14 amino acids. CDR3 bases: TGTGCCTGGAGTGTATTGGGACAGGGGGCCATTCAGTACTTC. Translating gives CAWSVLGQGAIQYF.

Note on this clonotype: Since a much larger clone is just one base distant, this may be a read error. The CDR3 here is CACSLATNTFF. For the CDR3, the DNA is TGTGCCTGCAGCTTAGCCACAAACACCTTCTTC. V usage is TRBV11-2 and J usage is TRBJ2-1; D gene unclear. The CDR3 totals 11 residues. The germline V gene encodes CDR1 SGHAT and CDR2 FQNNGV. Full variable domain (remainder filled in from reference TRBV11-2 and TRBJ2-1): EAGVAQSPRYKIIEKRQSVAFWCNPISGHATLYWYQQILGQGPKLLIQFQNNGVVDDSQLPKDRFSAERLKGVDSTLKIQPAKLEDSAVYLCACSLATNTFFGPGTRLTVL.

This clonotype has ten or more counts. CDR3: CSAIGGEVDTQYF. The CDR3 DNA reads as TGCAGTGCTATCGGGGGGGAGGTAGATACGCAGTATTTT. The chain carries TRBV20-1 and TRBJ2-3; 8 bases line up with TRBD2. The CDR3 totals 13 residues. Losses at the gene ends were 4 bases for V and 5 bases for J; bases not matched to a gene: 5. Germline V gene data show CDR1 as DFQATT and CDR2 as SNEGSKA (reference sequence).

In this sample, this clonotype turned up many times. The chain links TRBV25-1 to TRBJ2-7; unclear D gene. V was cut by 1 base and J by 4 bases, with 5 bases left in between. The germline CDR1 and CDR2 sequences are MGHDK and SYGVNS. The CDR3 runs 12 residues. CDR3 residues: CASSELEYEQYF. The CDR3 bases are TGTGCCAGCAGTGAATTAGAGTACGAGCAGTACTTC.

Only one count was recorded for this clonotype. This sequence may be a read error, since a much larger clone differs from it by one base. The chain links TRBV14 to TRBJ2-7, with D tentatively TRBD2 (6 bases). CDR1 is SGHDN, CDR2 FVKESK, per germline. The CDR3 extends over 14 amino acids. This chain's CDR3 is CAGSRDSTTYEQYF. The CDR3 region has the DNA TGTGCCGGCAGCCGGGACTCCACCACCTACGAGCAGTACTTC.

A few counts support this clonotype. CDR3 residues: CASSSGGFQETQYF. DNA of the CDR3: TGTGCCAGCAGCTCTGGGGGCTTCCAAGAGACCCAGTACTTC. The gene calls are TRBV6-2 or TRBV6-3 and TRBJ2-5, with D possibly being TRBD1 (6 bases). CDR3 length: 14 amino acids. Germline V gene data show CDR1 as MNHEY and CDR2 as SVGEGT. V was shortened by 6 bases and J by 1 base, with 12 bases between the two germline ends.

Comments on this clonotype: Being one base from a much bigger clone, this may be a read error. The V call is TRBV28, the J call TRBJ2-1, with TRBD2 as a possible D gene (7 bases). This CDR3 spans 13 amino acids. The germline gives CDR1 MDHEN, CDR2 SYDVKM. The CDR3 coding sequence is TGTGCCAGCAGTTTCAGGGGACTACCTGAGCAGTCCTTC. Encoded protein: CASSFRGLPEQSF.

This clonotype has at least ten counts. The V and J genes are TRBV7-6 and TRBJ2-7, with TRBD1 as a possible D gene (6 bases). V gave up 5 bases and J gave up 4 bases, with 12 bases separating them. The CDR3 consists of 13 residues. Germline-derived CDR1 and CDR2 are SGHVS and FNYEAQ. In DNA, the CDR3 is TGTGCCAGCAGCCAGGCCGGACAGTACGAGCAGTACTTC. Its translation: CASSQAGQYEQYF.

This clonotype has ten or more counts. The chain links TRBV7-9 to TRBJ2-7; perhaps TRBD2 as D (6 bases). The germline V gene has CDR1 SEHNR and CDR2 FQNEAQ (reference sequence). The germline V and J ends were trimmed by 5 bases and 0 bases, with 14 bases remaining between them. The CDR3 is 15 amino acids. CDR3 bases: TGTGCCAGCAGCCCGCGCGGGGTCCTCTCCTACGAGCAGTACTTC. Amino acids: CASSPRGVLSYEQYF.

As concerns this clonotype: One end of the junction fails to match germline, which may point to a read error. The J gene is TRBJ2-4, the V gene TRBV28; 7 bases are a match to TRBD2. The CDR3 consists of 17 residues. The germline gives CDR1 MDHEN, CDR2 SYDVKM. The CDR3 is CASSLFGGRGAKNVQYF. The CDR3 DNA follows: TGTGCCAGCAGTTTATTCGGGGGGAGAGGGGCAAAAAACGTTCAGTACTTC.

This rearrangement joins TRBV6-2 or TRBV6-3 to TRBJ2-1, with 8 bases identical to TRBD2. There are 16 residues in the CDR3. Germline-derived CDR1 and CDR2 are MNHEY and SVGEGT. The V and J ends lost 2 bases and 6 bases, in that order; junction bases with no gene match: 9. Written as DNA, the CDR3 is TGTGCCAGCAGTTACCCTCGGACTAGCAATACCAATGAGCAGTTCTTC. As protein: CASSYPRTSNTNEQFF.

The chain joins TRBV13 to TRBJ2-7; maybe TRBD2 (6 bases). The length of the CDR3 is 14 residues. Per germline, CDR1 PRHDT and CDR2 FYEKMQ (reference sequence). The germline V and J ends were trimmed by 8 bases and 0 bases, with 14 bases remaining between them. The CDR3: CASGGARHSYEQYF. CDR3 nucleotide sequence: TGTGCCAGCGGAGGGGCCAGGCACTCCTACGAGCAGTACTTC.

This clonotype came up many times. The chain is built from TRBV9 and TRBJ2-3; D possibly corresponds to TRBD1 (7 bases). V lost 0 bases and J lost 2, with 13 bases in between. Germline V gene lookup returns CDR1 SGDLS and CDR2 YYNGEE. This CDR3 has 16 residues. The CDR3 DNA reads TGTGCCAGCAGCGTAGCGGGGGACAGCATCACAGATACGCAGTATTTT. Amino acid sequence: CASSVAGDSITDTQYF.

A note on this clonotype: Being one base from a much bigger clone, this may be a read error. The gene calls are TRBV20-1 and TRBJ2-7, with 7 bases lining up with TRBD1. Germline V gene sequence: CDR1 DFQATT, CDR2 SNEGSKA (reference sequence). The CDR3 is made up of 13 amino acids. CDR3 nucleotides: TGCGGTGCCTCCGGGACAGCATCCTACGAGCAGTACTTC. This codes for CGASGTASYEQYF.

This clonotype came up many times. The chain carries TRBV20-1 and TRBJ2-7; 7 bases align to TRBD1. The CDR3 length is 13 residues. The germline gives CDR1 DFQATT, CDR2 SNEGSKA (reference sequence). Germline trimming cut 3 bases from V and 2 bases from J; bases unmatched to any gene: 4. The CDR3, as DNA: TGCAGTGCTAGTGACAGGGTCACCTACGAGCAGTACTTC. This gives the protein CSASDRVTYEQYF.

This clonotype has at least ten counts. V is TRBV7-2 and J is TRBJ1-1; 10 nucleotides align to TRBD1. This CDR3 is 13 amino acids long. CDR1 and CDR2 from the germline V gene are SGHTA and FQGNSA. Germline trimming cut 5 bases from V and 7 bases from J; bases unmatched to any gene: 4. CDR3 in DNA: TGTGCCAGCAGCCTAGGGACAGGGGTTGAAGCTTTCTTT. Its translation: CASSLGTGVEAFF.

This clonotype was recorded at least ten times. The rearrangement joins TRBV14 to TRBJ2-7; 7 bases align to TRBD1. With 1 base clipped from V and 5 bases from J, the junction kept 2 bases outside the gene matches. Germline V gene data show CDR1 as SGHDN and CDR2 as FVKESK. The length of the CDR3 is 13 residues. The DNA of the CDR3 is TGTGCCAGCAGCCAAGCTACAGGGGACGAGCAGTACTTC. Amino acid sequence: CASSQATGDEQYF.

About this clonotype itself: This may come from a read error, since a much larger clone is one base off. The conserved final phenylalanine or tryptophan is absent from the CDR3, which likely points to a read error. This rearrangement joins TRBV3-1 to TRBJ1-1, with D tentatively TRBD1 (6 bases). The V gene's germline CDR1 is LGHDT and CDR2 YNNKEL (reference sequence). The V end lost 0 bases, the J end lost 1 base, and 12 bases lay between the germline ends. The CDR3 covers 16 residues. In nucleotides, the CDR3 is TGTGCCAGCAGCCAAGATTTTAGGGGGTGGAACACTGAAGCTTTCCTT. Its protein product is CASSQDFRGWNTEAFL.

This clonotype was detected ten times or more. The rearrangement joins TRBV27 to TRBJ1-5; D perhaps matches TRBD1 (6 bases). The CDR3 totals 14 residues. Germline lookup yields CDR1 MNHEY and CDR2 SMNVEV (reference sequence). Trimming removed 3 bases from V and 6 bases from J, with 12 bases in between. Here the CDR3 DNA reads TGTGCCAGCAGTTTCGCGGGGGGCGGTCAGCCCCAGCATTTT. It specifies CASSFAGGGQPQHF.

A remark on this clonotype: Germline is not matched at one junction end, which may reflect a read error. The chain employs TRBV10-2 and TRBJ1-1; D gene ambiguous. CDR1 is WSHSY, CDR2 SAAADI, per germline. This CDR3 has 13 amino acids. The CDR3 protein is CASSETTYTEALF. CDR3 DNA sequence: TGCGCCAGCAGTGAGACAACGTACACTGAAGCTCTCTTT.

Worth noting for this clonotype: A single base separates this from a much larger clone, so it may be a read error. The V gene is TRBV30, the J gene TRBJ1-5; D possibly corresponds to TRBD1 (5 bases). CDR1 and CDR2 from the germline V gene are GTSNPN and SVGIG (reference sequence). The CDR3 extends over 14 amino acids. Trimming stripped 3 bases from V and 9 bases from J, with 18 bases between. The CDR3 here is CAWSSGVGGRPQHF. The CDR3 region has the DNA TGTGCCTGGAGCTCGGGGGTGGGTGGCCGGCCCCAGCATTTT.

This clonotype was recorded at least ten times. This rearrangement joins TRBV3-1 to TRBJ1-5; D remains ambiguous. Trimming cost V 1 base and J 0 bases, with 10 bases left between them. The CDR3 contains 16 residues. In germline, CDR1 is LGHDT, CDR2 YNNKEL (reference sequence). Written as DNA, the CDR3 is TGTGCCAGCAGCCAAGGACCAGATACTAGCAATCAGCCCCAGCATTTT. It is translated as CASSQGPDTSNQPQHF.

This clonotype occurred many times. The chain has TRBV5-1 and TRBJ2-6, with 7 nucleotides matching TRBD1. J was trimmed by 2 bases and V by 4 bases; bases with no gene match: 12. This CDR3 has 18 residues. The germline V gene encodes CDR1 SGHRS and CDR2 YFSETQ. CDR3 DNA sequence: TGCGCCAGCAGCCTAGGACAGGCCCTTAGGGCTGGGGCCAACGTCCTGACTTTC. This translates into CASSLGQALRAGANVLTF. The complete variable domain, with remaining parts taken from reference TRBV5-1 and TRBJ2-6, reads KAGVTQTPRYLIKTRGQQVTLSCSPISGHRSVSWYQQTPGQGLQFLFEYFSETQRNKGNFPGRFSGRQFSNSRSEMNVSTLELGDSALYLCASSLGQALRAGANVLTFGAGSRLTVL.

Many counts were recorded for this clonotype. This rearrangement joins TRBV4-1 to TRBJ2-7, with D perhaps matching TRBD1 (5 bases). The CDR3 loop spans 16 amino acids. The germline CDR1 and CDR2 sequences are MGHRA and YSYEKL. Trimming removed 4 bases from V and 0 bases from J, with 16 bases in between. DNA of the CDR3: TGCGCCAGCAGCCGTGAACAGGTCCCGAGCTCCTACGAGCAGTACTTC. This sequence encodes CASSREQVPSSYEQYF.

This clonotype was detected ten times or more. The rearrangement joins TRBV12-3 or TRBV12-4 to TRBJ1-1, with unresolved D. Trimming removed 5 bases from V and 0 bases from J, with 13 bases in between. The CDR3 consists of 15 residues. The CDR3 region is CASSEDGLMNTEAFF. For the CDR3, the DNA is TGTGCCAGCAGTGAAGACGGACTAATGAACACTGAAGCTTTCTTT.

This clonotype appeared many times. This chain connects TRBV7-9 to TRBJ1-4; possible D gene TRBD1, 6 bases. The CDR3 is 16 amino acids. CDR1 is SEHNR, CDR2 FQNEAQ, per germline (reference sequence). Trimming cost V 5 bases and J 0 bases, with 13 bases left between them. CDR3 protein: CASSDGQRATNEKLFF. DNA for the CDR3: TGTGCCAGCAGCGATGGACAGAGGGCAACTAATGAAAAACTGTTTTTT.

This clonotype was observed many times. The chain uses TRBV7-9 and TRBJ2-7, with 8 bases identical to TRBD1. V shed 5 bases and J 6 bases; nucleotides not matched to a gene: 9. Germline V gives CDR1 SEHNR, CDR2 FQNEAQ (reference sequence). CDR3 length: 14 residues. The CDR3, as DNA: TGTGCCAGCAGCCAACGACAGGGGTCCGGCGAGCAGTACTTC. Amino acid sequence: CASSQRQGSGEQYF. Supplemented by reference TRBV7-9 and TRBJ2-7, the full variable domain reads DTGVSQNPRHKITKRGQNVTFRCDPISEHNRLYWYRQTLGQGPEFLTYFQNEAQLEKSRLLSDRFSAERPKGSFSTLEIQRTEQGDSAMYLCASSQRQGSGEQYFGPGTRLTVT.

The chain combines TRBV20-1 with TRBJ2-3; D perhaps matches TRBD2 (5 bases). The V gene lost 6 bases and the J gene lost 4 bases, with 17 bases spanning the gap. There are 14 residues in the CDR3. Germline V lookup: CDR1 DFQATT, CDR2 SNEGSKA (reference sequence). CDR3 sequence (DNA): TGCAGTGCCCAGGACCTAAAGGAGGCAGATACGCAGTATTTT. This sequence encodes CSAQDLKEADTQYF.

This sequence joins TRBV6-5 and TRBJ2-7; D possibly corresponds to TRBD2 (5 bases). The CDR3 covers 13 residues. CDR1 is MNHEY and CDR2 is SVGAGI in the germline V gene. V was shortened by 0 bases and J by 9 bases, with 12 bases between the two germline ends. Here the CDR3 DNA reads TGTGCCAGCAGTTACTCGGAGGTGCAGTGGCAGTACTTC. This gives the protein CASSYSEVQWQYF.